The 13 T cell receptor beta chains below were found in one sample sequenced in a study of blood T cell repertoires in COVID-19. Method: immunoSEQ multiplex PCR; TCRdb's copy keeps in-frame clones and lacks some. The table has 200,000 or so clones, under 90% seen once. Specimen: peripheral blood. The receptors were gathered from a man in his 60s who had recovered from COVID-19.

The J gene is TRBJ1-2, the V gene TRBV18; D gene uncertain. This CDR3 has 15 amino acids. Germline assignment: CDR1 KGHSH and CDR2 LQKENI. The V end lost 3 bases, the J end lost 1 base, and 12 bases lay between the germline ends. The CDR3 nucleotides are TGTGCCAGCTCACCGGGCGGGGTTGTTAACTATGGCTACACCTTC. It is translated as CASSPGGVVNYGYTF.

The chain recombines TRBV7-3 with TRBJ1-5; D is uncertain. The CDR3 extends over 13 amino acids. From germline, CDR1 is SGHTA and CDR2 FQGTGA. Trimming removed 2 bases at V and 6 bases at J, with 8 bases between. The CDR3 sequence is CASSLDKGQPQHF. In nucleotides, the CDR3 is TGTGCCAGCAGCTTAGACAAAGGTCAGCCCCAGCATTTT.

The rearrangement uses TRBV7-3 and TRBJ2-7; possible D gene TRBD1, 6 bases. V lost 1 base, J lost 4 bases, and 14 bases lay in between. Germline CDR1 and CDR2: SGHTA and FQGTGA. The CDR3 length is 15 residues. The CDR3 nucleotides are TGTGCCAGCAGCTTAAGTGGACAGCCAGTTTACGAGCAGTACTTC. It is translated as CASSLSGQPVYEQYF.

The count of this clone is one. V usage is TRBV19 and J usage is TRBJ2-5, with unresolved D. The CDR3 has 12 amino acids. The V gene lost 3 bases and the J gene lost 1 base, with 3 bases spanning the gap. Germline V CDR1 and CDR2: LNHDA, SQIVND (reference sequence). The CDR3 loop is CASSISQETQYF. The CDR3 coding sequence is TGTGCCAGTAGTATCAGCCAAGAGACCCAGTACTTC. Looking up the rest from reference TRBV19 and TRBJ2-5 gives the full variable domain: DGGITQSPKYLFRKEGQNVTLSCEQNLNHDAMYWYRQDPGQGLRLIYYSQIVNDFQKGDIAEGYSVSREKKESFPLTVTSAQKNPTAFYLCASSISQETQYFGPGTRLLVL.

The J gene is TRBJ2-1, the V gene TRBV4-2, with 8 bases that match TRBD1. V lost 3 bases to trimming and J lost 9 bases; unmatched junction nucleotides: 10. This CDR3 is built from 15 residues. Germline V gives CDR1 LGHNA, CDR2 YNFKEQ. In DNA, the CDR3 is TGTGCCAGCAGCCAGTCACAGGGGGACCCCGGTGAGCAGTTCTTC. Its translation is CASSQSQGDPGEQFF.

This clone is a singleton in its sample. V gene TRBV11-1 combines with J gene TRBJ2-1, with D unclear. CDR3 length: 15 residues. The germline CDR1 and CDR2 sequences are SGHAT and FQDESV (reference sequence). Trimming left V 2 bases short and J 5 bases short, with 13 bases between. CDR3 in DNA: TGTGCCAGCAGCTTATCACGCGAGGTCCACAATGAGCAGTTCTTC. It translates to CASSLSREVHNEQFF.

The genes are TRBV7-8 and TRBJ2-2; 15 bases are shared with TRBD2. CDR1 SGHVS and CDR2 FQNEAQ come from the germline V gene. V gave up 1 base and J gave up 4 bases; unmatched junction bases: 7. The CDR3 runs to 19 residues. The CDR3 loop is CASSLGGLAGGVGTGELFF. CDR3 nucleotides: TGTGCCAGCAGCTTAGGGGGACTAGCGGGGGGCGTTGGCACCGGGGAGCTGTTTTTT. The variable domain in full, with the rest retrieved from reference TRBV7-8 and TRBJ2-2, is GAGVSQSPRYKVAKRGQDVALRCDPISGHVSLFWYQQALGQGPEFLTYFQNEAQLDKSGLPSDRFFAERPEGSVSTLKIQRTQQEDSAVYLCASSLGGLAGGVGTGELFFGEGSRLTVL.

The chain couples TRBV12-5 to TRBJ2-1, with TRBD2 matching over 7 bases. Germline assignment: CDR1 LGHNT and CDR2 FRNRAP. The CDR3 runs 18 residues. The trim removed 0 bases at V and 7 bases at J, leaving 15 bases unmatched. The CDR3 DNA sequence: TGTGCTAGTGGTTTGGTATTGTTTCCTAGCGGTAACAAGAATGAGCAGTTCTTC. The encoded protein is CASGLVLFPSGNKNEQFF.

The chain couples TRBV27 to TRBJ1-2; D is possibly TRBD1 (5 bases). Trimming shortened V by 5 bases and J by 8 bases, and 18 bases separated the two germline ends. CDR3 length: 14 amino acids. Looked up from germline, CDR1 is MNHEY and CDR2 is SMNVEV (reference sequence). The DNA for the CDR3 is TGTGCCAGCAGTCCTGGGACGTGGAGGGAGGGCTACACCTTC. Amino acids: CASSPGTWREGYTF.

The V call is TRBV6-5, the J call TRBJ2-7, with TRBD1 matching 10 bases. From germline, CDR1 is MNHEY and CDR2 SVGAGI. CDR3 size: 13 residues. V lost 6 bases and J lost 4; bases outside the gene matches: 3. The CDR3 DNA reads TGTGCCAGCAGAAGACAGGGGGCTTACGAGCAGTACTTC. This codes for CASRRQGAYEQYF.

The gene calls are TRBV5-1 and TRBJ2-1; no firm D call. This CDR3 is built from 14 residues. Per the germline V gene, CDR1 is SGHRS and CDR2 is YFSETQ. V lost 4 bases to trimming and J lost 0 bases, with 8 bases between them. CDR3 bases: TGCGCCAGCAGCGGCGGTACCTCCTACAATGAGCAGTTCTTC. Its translation is CASSGGTSYNEQFF.

The CDR3 reads CASRDSAGLYEQYF. The CDR3 DNA reads as TGTGCCAGCAGGGATTCAGCGGGCCTATACGAGCAGTACTTC. The chain joins TRBV6-5 to TRBJ2-7; D perhaps matches TRBD2 (6 bases). Germline V gene data show CDR1 as MNHEY and CDR2 as SVGAGI. The V gene lost 6 bases and the J gene lost 4 bases, with 16 bases spanning the gap. This CDR3 has 14 residues.

Written as DNA, the CDR3 is TGTGCTAGTGGTTCGCTCGCAGACAGCAGGGAGCAGTTCTTC. It codes for CASGSLADSREQFF. The rearrangement uses TRBV12-5 and TRBJ2-1; perhaps TRBD1 as D (5 bases). The CDR3 runs to 14 residues. Germline CDR1 LGHNT, CDR2 FRNRAP. Trimming took off 4 bases at V and 10 bases at J, with 17 bases between the two ends.